These 14 T cell receptor beta chains were all obtained from the same sample, sequenced in a study of tumor-infiltrating lymphocytes in primary liver carcinoma. Unsorted whole blood yielded the blood RNA, and germline DNA was also extracted. A primer matching the constant region was used to make TCR beta cDNA from 500 to 650 ng of total RNA. Libraries for TCR beta were built through three nested multiplex PCR rounds, which together made up a slightly modified ARM-PCR procedure. A C-beta reverse primer and TRBV1-TRBV30 forward primers served in each of the first two PCR rounds, at 10 cycles apiece. TCRdb fed the multiplex PCR reads into MiXCR, producing one record per CDR3 protein. The sample holds 310,000 or so distinct CDR3 sequences, about 65% seen once. Sequenced material: peripheral blood. These receptors all come from a man aged 40-50 years with primary liver carcinoma and hepatitis B virus infection.

The J gene is TRBJ2-1, the V gene TRBV6-2 or TRBV6-3; TRBD2 matches 9 bases. Per germline, CDR1 MNHEY and CDR2 SVGEGT. V was pared by 6 bases and J by 1 base, with 1 base of the junction left unmatched. This CDR3 is built from 14 residues. CDR3 residues: CASRTSGSYNEQFF. Here the CDR3 DNA reads TGTGCCAGCAGGACTAGCGGTTCCTACAATGAGCAGTTCTTC.

The V call is TRBV28, the J call TRBJ2-5; D might be TRBD1 (6 bases). From germline, CDR1 is MDHEN and CDR2 SYDVKM. The V end was cut by 3 bases, the J end by 5 bases, with 16 bases between. The CDR3 contains 15 residues. CDR3 sequence (DNA): TGTGCCAGCAGTTTCCTTCAGGGGAACGACGAGACCCAGTACTTC. Protein product: CASSFLQGNDETQYF.

This clonotype showed up many times. This chain connects TRBV6-1 to TRBJ2-5, with D possibly matching TRBD1 (6 bases). This CDR3 is 16 amino acids long. V gave up 4 bases and J gave up 5 bases, with 20 bases separating them. The germline V gene has CDR1 MNHNS and CDR2 SASEGT. This chain's CDR3 is CASSVQPTGILETQYF. CDR3 coding DNA: TGTGCCAGCAGTGTCCAACCTACAGGGATATTGGAGACCCAGTACTTC.

A word on this clonotype: It may be a read error: a sequence one base away is much more abundant. This chain connects TRBV6-5 to TRBJ2-1; 7 bases are a match to TRBD1. The germline gives CDR1 MNHEY, CDR2 SVGAGI. V lost 5 bases to trimming and J lost 6 bases; unmatched junction nucleotides: 7. This CDR3 comprises 14 residues. Here the CDR3 DNA reads TGTGCCAGCAGTACAGGGGCGCGAGCCAATGAGCAGTTCTTC. This encodes CASSTGARANEQFF.

The chain recombines TRBV5-1 with TRBJ1-1; D is undetermined. Germline CDR1 and CDR2: SGHRS and YFSETQ. V was shortened by 4 bases and J by 3 bases, with 10 bases between the two germline ends. This CDR3 region has 13 residues. The DNA for the CDR3 is TGCGCCAGCAGCATAATTAGGGACACTGAAGCTTTCTTT. It codes for CASSIIRDTEAFF.

This clonotype was picked up one time. An end of the junction differs from the germline gene, which may be a read error. V is TRBV11-2 and J is TRBJ2-3; D ambiguous. This CDR3 spans 10 amino acids. CDR1 and CDR2 from the germline V gene are SGHAT and FQNNGV. In nucleotides, the CDR3 is TGCGCCAACTGTGGAGATACGCAGTATTTT. Its translation: CANCGDTQYF. Using reference TRBV11-2 and TRBJ2-3 for the parts outside the CDR3, the full variable domain is EAGVAQSPRYKIIEKRQSVAFWCNPISGHATLYWYQQILGQGPKLLIQFQNNGVVDDSQLPKDRFSAERLKGVDSTLKIQPAKLEDSAVYLCANCGDTQYFGPGTRLTVL.

The chain uses TRBV6-1 and TRBJ2-5; a possible D gene is TRBD1 (5 bases). CDR1 is MNHNS, CDR2 SASEGT, per germline. V lost 7 bases, J lost 7 bases, and 19 bases lay in between. CDR3 length: 14 amino acids. The CDR3 coding sequence is TGTGCCAGCACTGAGATCGTAGGGGTGGGGACCCAGTACTTC. This encodes CASTEIVGVGTQYF.

A note on this clonotype: Given a much more abundant clone one base away, this may be a read error. The genes are TRBV6-5 and TRBJ1-1; 8 nucleotides agree with TRBD1. The CDR3 runs to 14 residues. CDR1 is MNHEY, CDR2 SVGAGI, per germline. CDR3 nucleotide sequence: TGTACCAGCAGTTTCCAGGGGGCTAGTACTGAAGCTTTCTTT. It yields the protein CTSSFQGASTEAFF.

J is TRBJ2-7 and V is TRBV6-1; 11 bases are a match to TRBD2. CDR1 is MNHNS and CDR2 is SASEGT in the germline V gene. J lost 4 bases, V lost 3 bases, and 11 bases had no gene match. The CDR3 runs to 17 residues. CDR3 nucleotides: TGTGCCAGCAGTGAGGGGGCTAGCGGGAGGTCGAAATACGAGCAGTACTTC. Encoded protein: CASSEGASGRSKYEQYF.

In the case of this clonotype: Its ends do not fully match the called genes, so a read error is possible. The V gene is TRBV5-1, the J gene TRBJ2-1, with no clear D. Germline V CDR1 and CDR2: SGHRS, YFSETQ. The CDR3 spans 14 residues. The chain's CDR3 is CASSPAIALGEQIF. The CDR3 DNA is TGCGCCAGCAGCCCGGCTATCGCTTTGGGTGAGCAGATCTTC.

This clonotype was seen only once. The chain is built from TRBV13 and TRBJ1-4; D is unclear. Germline V CDR1 and CDR2: PRHDT, FYEKMQ (reference sequence). CDR3 length: 15 residues. Trimming left V 1 base short and J 8 bases short, with 14 bases between. The CDR3 is CASSLVQGEGEKLFF. In DNA, the CDR3 is TGTGCCAGCAGCTTAGTACAAGGAGAAGGGGAAAAACTGTTTTTT.

This clonotype was observed a single time. Relative to the germline gene, one junction end is altered; a read error may explain this. The V and J genes are TRBV12-3 or TRBV12-4 and TRBJ2-5; tentatively, D is TRBD1 (6 bases). There are 14 residues in the CDR3. The CDR3 region is CVSSSFQGMETQYF. The CDR3 DNA sequence: TGTGTCAGCAGTTCTTTCCAGGGGATGGAGACCCAGTACTTC.

The chain uses TRBV6-5 and TRBJ1-2; D is uncertain. V gave up 5 bases and J gave up 5 bases, with 9 bases separating them. Germline lookup yields CDR1 MNHEY and CDR2 SVGAGI. The CDR3 spans 12 residues. CDR3 amino acids: CASSDTNYGYTF. The CDR3 DNA is TGTGCCAGCAGTGATACGAATTATGGCTACACCTTC.

A single count supports this clonotype. A much larger clone is a single base away; this may be a read error. The chain combines TRBV4-1 with TRBJ2-3; D ambiguous. CDR1 and CDR2 from the germline V gene are MGHRA and YSYEKL. CDR3 length: 15 residues. The CDR3: CANSQGQASTDTQYF. CDR3 nucleotide sequence: TGCGCCAACAGCCAAGGCCAGGCCAGCACAGATACGCAGTATTTT.